This TCR beta chain stems from a study of T cell responses to AZD1222 COVID-19 vaccine. CDR3 length: 15 amino acids. V was shortened by 6 bases and J by 3 bases, with 17 bases between the two germline ends. The germline V gene encodes CDR1 MNHEY and CDR2 SVGAGI. Repertoires were generated with immunoSEQ multiplex PCR, while TCRdb's copy carries only in-frame clones and drops some. This table holds around 140,000 clones, 85% to 95% found once. Sample: peripheral blood, taken on day 0 of AZD1222 vaccination. The chain has TRBV6-5 and TRBJ1-2; a possible D gene is TRBD1 (5 bases). This sequence originates from an adult in good health. In DNA form, the CDR3 reads TGTGCCAGCAGCTTAACAGGCCCAGGGTACTATGGCTACACCTTC. It specifies CASSLTGPGYYGYTF.